Described below is a single TCR beta chain sequence and its context. These data belong to a study of blood T cell repertoires in COVID-19. Across the study: COVID-19 samples from acute and convalescent phases originated in the United States, Italy and Spain.

The method was immunoSEQ multiplex PCR; TCRdb's version includes in-frame clones alone and lacks a portion of them. The table records fewer than 500,000 clones, 70% to 90% of them present only once. The ends were cut back, 10 bases at V and 4 bases at J, with 15 bases in the middle. In germline, CDR1 is LNHDA, CDR2 SQIVND (reference sequence). This CDR3 has 13 residues. Source material: peripheral blood. This TCR was recovered from a man aged 18 to 35 with COVID-19, enrolled during active disease. The chain joins TRBV19 to TRBJ2-3; D gene ambiguous. For the CDR3, the DNA is TGTGCCATTTCCAAGTCTCAGGCAGATACGCAGTATTTT. As protein: CAISKSQADTQYF.